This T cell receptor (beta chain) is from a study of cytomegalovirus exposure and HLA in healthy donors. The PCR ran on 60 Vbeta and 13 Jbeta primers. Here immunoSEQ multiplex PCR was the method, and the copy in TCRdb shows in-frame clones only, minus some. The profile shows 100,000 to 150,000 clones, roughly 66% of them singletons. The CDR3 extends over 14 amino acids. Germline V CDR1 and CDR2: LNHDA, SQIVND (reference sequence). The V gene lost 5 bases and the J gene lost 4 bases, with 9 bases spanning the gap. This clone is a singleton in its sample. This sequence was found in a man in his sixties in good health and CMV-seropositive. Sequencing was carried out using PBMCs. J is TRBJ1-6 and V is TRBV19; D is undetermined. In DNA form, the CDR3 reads TGTGCCAGTAGTCCTCCGAGTTATAATTCACCCCTCCACTTT. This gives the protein CASSPPSYNSPLHF.